The T cell receptor beta chain described here comes from a study of response to subunit inactivated influenza vaccine. Whole-study findings and limits: Researchers suggested that each seasonal influenza vaccination recruits few new T cells.

CDR1 is LGHNA and CDR2 is YNFKEQ in the germline V gene. Trimming at V came to 4 bases and at J to 0 bases, leaving 8 bases not matched to a gene. This CDR3 is built from 17 residues. Note on this clonotype: Antigen unknown.

TCRdb called the RT-PCR reads again in MiXCR, with one record for every CDR3 protein. The table lists fewer than 650,000 distinct CDR3 sequences, under 15% of them singletons. V and J are TRBV4-2 and TRBJ2-1, with TRBD2 matching 8 bases. The receptor was isolated from a man aged 45-65 years who received an inactivated influenza vaccine. Material: PBMCs from blood, obtained 45 days after vaccination. The CDR3 spells CASSPEKAGDSYNEQFF. The CDR3 DNA sequence: TGTGCCAGCAGCCCAGAAAAAGCGGGGGACTCCTACAATGAGCAGTTCTTC.